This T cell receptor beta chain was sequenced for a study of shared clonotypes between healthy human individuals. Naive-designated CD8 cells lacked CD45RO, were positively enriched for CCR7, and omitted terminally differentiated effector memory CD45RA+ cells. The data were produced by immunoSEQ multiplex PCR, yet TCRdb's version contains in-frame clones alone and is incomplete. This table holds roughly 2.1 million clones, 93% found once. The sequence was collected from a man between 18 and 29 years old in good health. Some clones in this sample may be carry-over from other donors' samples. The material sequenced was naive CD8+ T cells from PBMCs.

The CDR3 DNA reads as TGTGCCAGCAGTTACTCGAGAGAGCAGCCCCAGCATTTT. Translated, it gives CASSYSREQPQHF. The chain recombines TRBV6-6 with TRBJ1-5; D is undetermined. V was trimmed by 0 bases and J by 7 bases, leaving 7 bases between them. Germline assignment: CDR1 MNHNY and CDR2 SVGAGI (reference sequence). The CDR3 has 13 amino acids.